These 9 T cell receptor beta chains were all obtained from the same sample, sequenced in a study of radiation and T cells in renal cell carcinoma. Method: immunoSEQ multiplex PCR; TCRdb's copy keeps in-frame clones and lacks some. Here the sample spans tens of thousands of clones, approximately 80% being singletons. The time point was: blood 2 weeks post-SBRT. The treatment denotes: 15 Gy SBRT to primary tumor, nephrectomy 4 weeks later. The sequencing here drew on blood, taken from a patient whose treatment included radiotherapy and nephrectomy. Receptors were obtained from a woman in her seventies with renal cell carcinoma.

The rearrangement joins TRBV27 to TRBJ1-4, with D maybe TRBD1 (5 bases). The CDR3 runs 16 residues. V was pared by 5 bases and J by 3 bases, with 16 bases between. Germline CDR1 MNHEY, CDR2 SMNVEV (reference sequence). CDR3 nucleotide sequence: TGTGCCAGCAGTACAAGTGGGGGAAAGGCTAATGAAAAACTGTTTTTT. It encodes CASSTSGGKANEKLFF.

The chain is built from TRBV19 and TRBJ2-1, with D uncertain. The germline V and J ends were trimmed by 3 bases and 5 bases, with 14 bases remaining between them. Germline values: CDR1 LNHDA, CDR2 SQIVND (reference sequence). The CDR3 covers 15 residues. DNA for the CDR3: TGTGCCAGTAGTATGTCGAGAGCGTGGGACAATGAGCAGTTCTTC. Translation: CASSMSRAWDNEQFF.

The chain joins TRBV27 to TRBJ1-2; TRBD1 might be the D (5 bases). Germline lookup yields CDR1 MNHEY and CDR2 SMNVEV (reference sequence). The CDR3 totals 15 residues. Trimming took 8 bases from V and 5 from J, leaving 21 bases between them. The DNA for the CDR3 is TGTGCCAGCTCGATCACCCGAGGGGAGGGATATGGCTACACCTTC. The encoded protein is CASSITRGEGYGYTF.

V gene TRBV5-6 combines with J gene TRBJ1-6, with D uncertain. Germline CDR1 SGHDT, CDR2 YYEEEE. Trimming removed 4 bases from V and 5 bases from J, with 10 bases in between. CDR3 size: 14 residues. The CDR3 is CASSATWNNSPLHF. CDR3 nucleotide sequence: TGTGCCAGCAGCGCAACGTGGAATAATTCACCCCTCCACTTT.

The chain recombines TRBV19 with TRBJ2-5; 9 bases line up with TRBD2. This CDR3 comprises 17 residues. The germline V gene encodes CDR1 LNHDA and CDR2 SQIVND (reference sequence). Germline trimming cut 4 bases from V and 5 bases from J; bases unmatched to any gene: 14. CDR3 loop: CASSTPRGSGSSETQYF. The CDR3 bases are TGTGCCAGTAGTACCCCTCGTGGTAGCGGGAGTTCTGAGACCCAGTACTTC. Full variable domain (rest looked up from reference TRBV19 and TRBJ2-5): DGGITQSPKYLFRKEGQNVTLSCEQNLNHDAMYWYRQDPGQGLRLIYYSQIVNDFQKGDIAEGYSVSREKKESFPLTVTSAQKNPTAFYLCASSTPRGSGSSETQYFGPGTRLLVL.

The CDR3 here is CASSFTGIGNTIYF. The CDR3 DNA sequence: TGCGCCAGCAGCTTTACCGGGATTGGAAACACCATATATTTT. The chain recombines TRBV4-3 with TRBJ1-3, with D unresolved. CDR3 length equals 14 residues. Trimming left V 5 bases short and J 3 bases short, with 11 bases between. Germline-derived CDR1 and CDR2 are LGHNA and YSLEER.

This chain connects TRBV19 to TRBJ1-1; tentative D call: TRBD1 (6 bases). This CDR3 comprises 14 residues. Germline-derived CDR1 and CDR2 are LNHDA and SQIVND (reference sequence). V gave up 6 bases and J gave up 6 bases, with 17 bases separating them. The CDR3 coding sequence is TGTGCCAGTAGCACCAGGGGCGAGGGTTCTGAAGCTTTCTTT. Protein product: CASSTRGEGSEAFF.

The chain employs TRBV18 and TRBJ1-2, with 8 bases fitting TRBD1. Trimming cost V 6 bases and J 3 bases; bases outside gene matches: 9. This CDR3 region has 15 residues. Germline V gives CDR1 KGHSH, CDR2 LQKENI. The CDR3 loop is CASSGQGAVYYGYTF. CDR3 in DNA: TGTGCCAGCTCCGGGCAGGGGGCAGTCTACTATGGCTACACCTTC.

Here the CDR3 reads CASSGWAGESYEQYF. In DNA form, the CDR3 reads TGTGCCAGCAGTGGCTGGGCAGGGGAGTCCTACGAGCAGTACTTC. The chain carries TRBV27 and TRBJ2-7, with a tentative D call TRBD1 (6 bases). The CDR3 spans 15 residues. The germline gives CDR1 MNHEY, CDR2 SMNVEV (reference sequence). V was trimmed by 5 bases and J by 1 base, leaving 15 bases between them.